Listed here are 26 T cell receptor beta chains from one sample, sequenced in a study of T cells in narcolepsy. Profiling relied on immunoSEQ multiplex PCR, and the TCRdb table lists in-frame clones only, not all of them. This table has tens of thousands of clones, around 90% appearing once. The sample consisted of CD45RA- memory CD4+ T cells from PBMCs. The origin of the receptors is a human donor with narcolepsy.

The chain's CDR3 is CSVYRNTGELFF. The DNA for the CDR3 is TGCAGCGTTTACAGAAACACCGGGGAGCTGTTTTTT. This sequence joins TRBV29-1 and TRBJ2-2; D is unclear. Germline V gives CDR1 SQVTM, CDR2 ANQGSEA. The CDR3 length is 12 residues. With 5 bases removed from V and 2 bases from J, the gap between germline ends came to 6 bases.

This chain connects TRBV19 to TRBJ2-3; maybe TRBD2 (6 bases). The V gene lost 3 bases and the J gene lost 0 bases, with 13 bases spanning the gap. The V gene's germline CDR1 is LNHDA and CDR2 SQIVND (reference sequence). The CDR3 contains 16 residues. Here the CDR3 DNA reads TGTGCCAGTAGTATTGTCGGGACTTCTAGCACAGATACGCAGTATTTT. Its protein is CASSIVGTSSTDTQYF.

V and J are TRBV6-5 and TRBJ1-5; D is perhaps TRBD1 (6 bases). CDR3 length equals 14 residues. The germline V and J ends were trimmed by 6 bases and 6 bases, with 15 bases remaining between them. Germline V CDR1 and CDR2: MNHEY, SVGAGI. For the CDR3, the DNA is TGTGCCAGCAGCTCACAGGGTAACCTTCAGCCCCAGCATTTT. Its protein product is CASSSQGNLQPQHF.

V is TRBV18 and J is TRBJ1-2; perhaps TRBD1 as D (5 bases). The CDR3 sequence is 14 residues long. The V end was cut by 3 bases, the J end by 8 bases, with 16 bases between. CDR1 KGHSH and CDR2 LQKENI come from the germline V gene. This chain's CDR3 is CASSPAQGSLGYTF. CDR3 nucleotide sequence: TGTGCCAGCTCACCGGCGCAGGGTTCTCTCGGCTACACCTTC. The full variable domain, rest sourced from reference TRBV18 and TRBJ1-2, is NAGVMQNPRHLVRRRGQEARLRCSPMKGHSHVYWYRQLPEEGLKFMVYLQKENIIDESGMPKERFSAEFPKEGPSILRIQQVVRGDSAAYFCASSPAQGSLGYTFGSGTRLTVV.

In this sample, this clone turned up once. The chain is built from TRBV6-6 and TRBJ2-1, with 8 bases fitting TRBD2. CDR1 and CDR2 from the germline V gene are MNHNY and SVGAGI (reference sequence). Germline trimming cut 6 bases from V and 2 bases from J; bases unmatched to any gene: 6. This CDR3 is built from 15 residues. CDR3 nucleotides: TGTGCCAGCAGACACATAGCGGGGACCTACAATGAGCAGTTCTTC. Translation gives CASRHIAGTYNEQFF.

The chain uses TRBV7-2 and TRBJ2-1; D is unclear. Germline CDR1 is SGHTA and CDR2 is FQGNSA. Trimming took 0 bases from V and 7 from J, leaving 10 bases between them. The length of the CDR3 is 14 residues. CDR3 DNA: TGTGCCAGCAGCTTAGCGTGGCTAAAAAATGAGCAGTTCTTC. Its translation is CASSLAWLKNEQFF.

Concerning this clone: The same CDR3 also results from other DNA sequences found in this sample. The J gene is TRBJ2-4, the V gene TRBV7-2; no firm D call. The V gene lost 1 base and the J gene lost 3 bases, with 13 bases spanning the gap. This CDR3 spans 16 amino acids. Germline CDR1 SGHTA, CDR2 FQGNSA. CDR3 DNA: TGTGCCAGCAGCTTAGTCAACGGAATGGGCAAAAACATTCAGTACTTC. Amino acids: CASSLVNGMGKNIQYF.

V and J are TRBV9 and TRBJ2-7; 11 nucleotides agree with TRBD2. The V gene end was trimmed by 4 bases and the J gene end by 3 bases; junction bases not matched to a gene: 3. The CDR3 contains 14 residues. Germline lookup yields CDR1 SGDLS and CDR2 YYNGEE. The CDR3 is CASSPGLADYEQYF. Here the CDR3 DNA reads TGTGCCAGCAGCCCGGGACTAGCGGACTACGAGCAGTACTTC. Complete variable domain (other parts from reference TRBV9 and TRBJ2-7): DSGVTQTPKHLITATGQRVTLRCSPRSGDLSVYWYQQSLDQGLQFLIQYYNGEERAKGNILERFSAQQFPDLHSELNLSSLELGDSALYFCASSPGLADYEQYFGPGTRLTVT.

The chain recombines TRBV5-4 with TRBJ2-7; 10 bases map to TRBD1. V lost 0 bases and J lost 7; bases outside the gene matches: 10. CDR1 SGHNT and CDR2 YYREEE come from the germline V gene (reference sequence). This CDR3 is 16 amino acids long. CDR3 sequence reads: CASSLVGQGRGGEQYF. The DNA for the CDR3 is TGTGCCAGCAGCTTGGTGGGACAGGGGCGCGGGGGGGAGCAGTACTTC.

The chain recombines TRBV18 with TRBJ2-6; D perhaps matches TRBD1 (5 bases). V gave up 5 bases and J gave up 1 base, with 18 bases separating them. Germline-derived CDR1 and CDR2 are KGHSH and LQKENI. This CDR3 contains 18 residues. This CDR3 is CASSSTTEKGSGANVLTF. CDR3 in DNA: TGTGCCAGCTCATCTACGACAGAAAAAGGATCTGGGGCCAACGTCCTGACTTTC.

For the CDR3, the DNA is TGTGCCAGCAGTGAACGCGGGGTGAAAGGAAACACCATATATTTT. Encoded protein: CASSERGVKGNTIYF. This chain links TRBV2 with TRBJ1-3; D is undetermined. Trimming took 2 bases from V and 4 from J, leaving 12 bases between them. The germline gives CDR1 SNHLY, CDR2 FYNNEI. The CDR3 sequence is 15 residues long.

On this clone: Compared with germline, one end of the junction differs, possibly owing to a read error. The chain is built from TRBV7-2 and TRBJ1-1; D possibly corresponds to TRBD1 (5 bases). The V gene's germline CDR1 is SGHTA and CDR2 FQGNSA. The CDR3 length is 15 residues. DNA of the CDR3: TGTGCCAGCAGTTTAGCAACAGGCATGAACACTGAAGCTTTCTTT. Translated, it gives CASSLATGMNTEAFF.

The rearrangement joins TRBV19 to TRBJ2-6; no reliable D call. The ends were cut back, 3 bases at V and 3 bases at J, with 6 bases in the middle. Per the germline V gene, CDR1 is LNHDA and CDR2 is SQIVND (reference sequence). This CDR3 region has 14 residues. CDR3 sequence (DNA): TGTGCCAGTAGTATGGCTGGTGGGGCCAACGTCCTGACTTTC. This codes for CASSMAGGANVLTF. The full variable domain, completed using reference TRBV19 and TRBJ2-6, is DGGITQSPKYLFRKEGQNVTLSCEQNLNHDAMYWYRQDPGQGLRLIYYSQIVNDFQKGDIAEGYSVSREKKESFPLTVTSAQKNPTAFYLCASSMAGGANVLTFGAGSRLTVL.

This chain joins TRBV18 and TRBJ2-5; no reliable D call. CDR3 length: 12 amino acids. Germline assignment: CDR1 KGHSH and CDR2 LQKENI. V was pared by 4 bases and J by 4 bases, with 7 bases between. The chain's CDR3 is CASSLTPETQYF. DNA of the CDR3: TGTGCCAGCTCACTTACCCCAGAGACCCAGTACTTC. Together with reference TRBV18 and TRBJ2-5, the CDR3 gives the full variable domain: NAGVMQNPRHLVRRRGQEARLRCSPMKGHSHVYWYRQLPEEGLKFMVYLQKENIIDESGMPKERFSAEFPKEGPSILRIQQVVRGDSAAYFCASSLTPETQYFGPGTRLLVL.

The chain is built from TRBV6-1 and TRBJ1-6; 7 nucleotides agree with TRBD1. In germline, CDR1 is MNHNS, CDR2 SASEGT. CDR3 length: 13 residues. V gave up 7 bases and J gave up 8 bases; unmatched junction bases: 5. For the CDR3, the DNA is TGTGCCAGCATGGACAGGCTCGATTCACCCCTCCACTTT. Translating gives CASMDRLDSPLHF.

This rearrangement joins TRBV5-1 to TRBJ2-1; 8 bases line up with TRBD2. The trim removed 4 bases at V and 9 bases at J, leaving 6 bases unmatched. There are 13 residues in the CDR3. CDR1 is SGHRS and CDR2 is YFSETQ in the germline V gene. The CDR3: CASSERELIEQFF. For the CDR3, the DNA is TGCGCCAGCAGCGAGCGGGAGCTCATTGAGCAGTTCTTC.

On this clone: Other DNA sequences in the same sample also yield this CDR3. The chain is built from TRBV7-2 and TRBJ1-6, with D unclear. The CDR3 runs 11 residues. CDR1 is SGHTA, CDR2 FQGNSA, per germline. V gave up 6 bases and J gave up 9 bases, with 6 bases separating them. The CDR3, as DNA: TGTGCCAGCAGTCAAGGTTCACCCCTCCACTTT. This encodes CASSQGSPLHF.

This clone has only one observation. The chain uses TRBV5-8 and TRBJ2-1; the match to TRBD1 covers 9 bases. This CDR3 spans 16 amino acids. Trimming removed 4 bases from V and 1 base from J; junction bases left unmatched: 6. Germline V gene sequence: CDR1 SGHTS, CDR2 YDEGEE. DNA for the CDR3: TGTGCCAGCAGCATACGACAGGGGGGGTCCTACAATGAGCAGTTCTTC. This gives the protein CASSIRQGGSYNEQFF.

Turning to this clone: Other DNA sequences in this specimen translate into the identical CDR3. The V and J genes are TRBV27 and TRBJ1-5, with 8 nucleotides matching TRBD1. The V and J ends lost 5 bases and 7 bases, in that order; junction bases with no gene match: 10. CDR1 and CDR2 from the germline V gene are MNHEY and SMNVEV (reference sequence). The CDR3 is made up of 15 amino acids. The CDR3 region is CASSPRQGSGQPQHF. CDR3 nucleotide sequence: TGTGCCAGCAGTCCTCGACAGGGGAGCGGGCAGCCCCAGCATTTT.

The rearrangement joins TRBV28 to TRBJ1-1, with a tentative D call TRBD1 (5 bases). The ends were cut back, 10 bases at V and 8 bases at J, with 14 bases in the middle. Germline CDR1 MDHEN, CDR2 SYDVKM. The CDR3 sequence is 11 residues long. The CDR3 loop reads CAINDSNEAFF. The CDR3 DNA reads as TGTGCCATCAACGACAGTAACGAAGCTTTCTTT.

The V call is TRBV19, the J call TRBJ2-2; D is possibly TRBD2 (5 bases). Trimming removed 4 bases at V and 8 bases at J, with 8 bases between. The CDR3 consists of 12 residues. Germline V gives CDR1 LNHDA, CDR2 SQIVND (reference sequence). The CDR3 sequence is CASSTRTGELFF. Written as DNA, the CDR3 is TGTGCCAGTAGTACCCGGACTGGGGAGCTGTTTTTT.

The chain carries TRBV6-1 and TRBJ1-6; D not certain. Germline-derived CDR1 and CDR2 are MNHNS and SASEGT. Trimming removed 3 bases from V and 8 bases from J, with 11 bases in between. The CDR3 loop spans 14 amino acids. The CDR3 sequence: CASSDGGFDSPLHF. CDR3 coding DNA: TGTGCCAGCAGTGATGGCGGGTTTGATTCACCCCTCCACTTT.

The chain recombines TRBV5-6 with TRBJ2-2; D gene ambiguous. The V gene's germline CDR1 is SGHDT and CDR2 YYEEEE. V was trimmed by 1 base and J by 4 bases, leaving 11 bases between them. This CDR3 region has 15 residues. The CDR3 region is CASSLTGPGTGELFF. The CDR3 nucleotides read TGTGCCAGCAGCTTGACTGGGCCGGGCACCGGGGAGCTGTTTTTT.

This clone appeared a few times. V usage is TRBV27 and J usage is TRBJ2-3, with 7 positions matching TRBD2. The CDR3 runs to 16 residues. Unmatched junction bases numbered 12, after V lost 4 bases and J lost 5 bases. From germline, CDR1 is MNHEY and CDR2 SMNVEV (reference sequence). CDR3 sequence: CASSSSLAARGDTQYF. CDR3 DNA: TGTGCCAGCAGTTCCTCTCTAGCGGCTCGGGGAGATACGCAGTATTTT.

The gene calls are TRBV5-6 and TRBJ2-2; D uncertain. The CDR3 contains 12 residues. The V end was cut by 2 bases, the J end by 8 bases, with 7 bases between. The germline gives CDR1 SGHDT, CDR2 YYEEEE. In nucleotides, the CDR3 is TGTGCCAGCAGCTTCTCGGTAGGGGAGCTGTTTTTT. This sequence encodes CASSFSVGELFF. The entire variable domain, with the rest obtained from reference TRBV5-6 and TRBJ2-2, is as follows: DAGVTQSPTHLIKTRGQQVTLRCSPKSGHDTVSWYQQALGQGPQFIFQYYEEEERQRGNFPDRFSGHQFPNYSSELNVNALLLGDSALYLCASSFSVGELFFGEGSRLTVL.

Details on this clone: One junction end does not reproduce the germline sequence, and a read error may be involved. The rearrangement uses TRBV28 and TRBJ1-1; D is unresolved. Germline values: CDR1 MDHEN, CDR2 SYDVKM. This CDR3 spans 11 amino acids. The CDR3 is CASSGFREAAF. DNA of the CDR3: TGTGCCAGCTCTGGTTTCCGGGAGGCAGCTTTT.